The T cell receptor beta chain described here comes from a study of cytomegalovirus exposure and HLA in healthy donors. General study results and limits: Previous analysis showed most TCR beta V segments were productive about 87% or about 30% of the time. Accurate predictions that matched the HLA-A and HLA-B alleles of most subjects were reportedly made from TCR beta sequences. As confirmed in vitro, three CMV-associated chains were specific for CMV antigens.

This clone was observed once. What it binds is unknown. Both 60 Vbeta primers and 13 Jbeta primers went into the PCR. TCRdb keeps only in-frame clones here, not all; method: immunoSEQ multiplex PCR. The table has about 110,000 clones, roughly 74% seen once. CDR3 length equals 14 residues. Trimming took off 4 bases at V and 0 bases at J, with 9 bases between the two ends. Per the germline V gene, CDR1 is LNHDA and CDR2 is SQIVND (reference sequence). Donors had nominal health at sampling but likely had unrecorded immune exposures. The chain combines TRBV19 with TRBJ1-1; D remains unclear. The sequence derives from a woman in her 30s in good health and CMV-seronegative. Sequenced sample: PBMCs. The CDR3 sequence: CASSKQIMNTEAFF. CDR3 DNA: TGTGCCAGTAGTAAACAGATCATGAACACTGAAGCTTTCTTT.